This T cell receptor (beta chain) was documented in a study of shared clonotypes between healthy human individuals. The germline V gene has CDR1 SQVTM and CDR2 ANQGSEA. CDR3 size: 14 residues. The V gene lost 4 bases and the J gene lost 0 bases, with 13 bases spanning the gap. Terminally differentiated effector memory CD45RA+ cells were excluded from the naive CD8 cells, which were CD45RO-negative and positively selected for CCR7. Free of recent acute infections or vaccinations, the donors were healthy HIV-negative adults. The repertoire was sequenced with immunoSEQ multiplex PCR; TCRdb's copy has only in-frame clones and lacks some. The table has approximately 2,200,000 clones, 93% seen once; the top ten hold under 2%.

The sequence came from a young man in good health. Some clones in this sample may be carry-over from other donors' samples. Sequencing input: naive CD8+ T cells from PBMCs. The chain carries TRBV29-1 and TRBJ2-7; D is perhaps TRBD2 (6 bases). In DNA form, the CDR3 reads TGCAGCGTTGCGTCGGCGGGGAGCTCCTACGAGCAGTACTTC. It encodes CSVASAGSSYEQYF.